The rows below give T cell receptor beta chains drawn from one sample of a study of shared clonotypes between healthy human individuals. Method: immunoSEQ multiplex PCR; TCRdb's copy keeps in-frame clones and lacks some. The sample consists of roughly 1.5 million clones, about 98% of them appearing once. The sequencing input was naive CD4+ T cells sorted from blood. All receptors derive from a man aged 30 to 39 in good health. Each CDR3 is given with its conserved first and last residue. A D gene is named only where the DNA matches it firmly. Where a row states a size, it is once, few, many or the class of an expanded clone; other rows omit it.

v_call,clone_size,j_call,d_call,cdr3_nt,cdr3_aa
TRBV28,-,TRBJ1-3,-,TGTGCCAGCACCCCGGGGGGGCCGGGAAACACCATATATTTT,CASTPGGPGNTIYF
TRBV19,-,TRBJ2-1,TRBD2,TGTGCCAGTAGTATAATCCCATTGAAAAGCGGGAGATGGGTCAATGAGCAGTTCTTC,CASSIIPLKSGRWVNEQFF
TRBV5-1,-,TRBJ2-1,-,TGCGCCAGCAGCCCCGGGAGCTCCTACAATGAGCAGTTCTTC,CASSPGSSYNEQFF
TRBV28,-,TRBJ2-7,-,TGTGCCAGCAGCCCACCCCTATTTGGGGGTGTACGGTTTTACGAGCAGTACTTC,CASSPPLFGGVRFYEQYF
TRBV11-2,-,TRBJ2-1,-,TGTGCCAGCACCGAGGACAGCTCCTACAATGAGCAGTTCTTC,CASTEDSSYNEQFF
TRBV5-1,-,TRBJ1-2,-,TGCGCCAGCAGCCGTACTCAAAACTTGGAGGGAACAAGCTATGGCTACACCTTC,CASSRTQNLEGTSYGYTF
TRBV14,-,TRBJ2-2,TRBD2,TGTGCCAGCAGCCTAACGGGGACTAGCGGGAACCTTCGCGATGAGCTGTTTTTT,CASSLTGTSGNLRDELFF
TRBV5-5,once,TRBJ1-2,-,TGTGCCAGCAGCTTTCTGAACCCAGAGAATGGCTACACCTTC,CASSFLNPENGYTF
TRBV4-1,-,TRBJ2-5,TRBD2,TGCGCCAGCAGCCAACTAGCGGGGGGCGAGACCCAGTACTTC,CASSQLAGGETQYF
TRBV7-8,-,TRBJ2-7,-,TGTGCCAGCAGCTTGGAGGTGCAGGGGGGGCGGGAGTTCTCCTACGAGCAGTACTTC,CASSLEVQGGREFSYEQYF
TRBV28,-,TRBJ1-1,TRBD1,TGTGCCAGCAGTCTGACAGGGGGCACTGAAGCTTTCTTT,CASSLTGGTEAFF
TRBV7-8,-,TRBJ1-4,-,TGTGCCAGCAGCTTACGGTTAAGGTCAACTAATGAAAAACTGTTTTTT,CASSLRLRSTNEKLFF
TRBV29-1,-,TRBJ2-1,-,TGCAGCGTTGTAGGCCGACAAGCCGCTGAGCAGTTCTTC,CSVVGRQAAEQFF
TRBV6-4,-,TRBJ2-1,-,TGTGCCAGCAGCCTGGGACCAAGCTCCTACAATGAGCAGTTCTTC,CASSLGPSSYNEQFF
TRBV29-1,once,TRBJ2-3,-,TGCAGCGCGCACCTCACCACAGATACGCAGTATTTT,CSAHLTTDTQYF
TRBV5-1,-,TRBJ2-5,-,TGCGCCAGCAGCAAGGGACGGATGGAGACCCAGTACTTC,CASSKGRMETQYF
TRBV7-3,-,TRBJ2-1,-,TGTGCCAGCAGCTTACAGGGGTCGAACTCCTACAATGAGCAGTTCTTC,CASSLQGSNSYNEQFF
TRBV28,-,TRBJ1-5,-,TGTGCCAGCAGTTTGGGTGGCCAGCCCCAGCATTTT,CASSLGGQPQHF
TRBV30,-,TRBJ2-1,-,TGTGCCTGGAGTGTAGCCGGGACGGATAATGAGCAGTTCTTC,CAWSVAGTDNEQFF
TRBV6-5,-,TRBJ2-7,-,TGTGCCAGCAGTTACGTAGCAAACTACGAGCAGTACTTC,CASSYVANYEQYF
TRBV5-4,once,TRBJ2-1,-,TGTGCCAGCAGCTCCTTTTGGCAGGGTTCCTACAATGAGCAGTTCTTC,CASSSFWQGSYNEQFF
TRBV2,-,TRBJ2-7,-,TGTGCCAGCAGGGGGCAGACCTACGAGCAGTACTTC,CASRGQTYEQYF
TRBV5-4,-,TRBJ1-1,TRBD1,TGTGCCAGCAGCTTGGAGACAGGGAGGAACACTGAAGCTTTCTTT,CASSLETGRNTEAFF
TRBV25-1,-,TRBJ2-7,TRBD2,TGTGCCAGCAGTGAATATAGACTAGCGGGACCCTCCGAGCAGTACTTC,CASSEYRLAGPSEQYF
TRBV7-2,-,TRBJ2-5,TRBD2,TGTGCCAGCAGCTTAGGACGGCCCAGGGGACTAGCGCGGGAGACCCAGTACTTC,CASSLGRPRGLARETQYF
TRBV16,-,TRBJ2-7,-,TGTGCCAGCAGCCGCGTACCGGGACCGCGCTACGAGCAGTACTTC,CASSRVPGPRYEQYF
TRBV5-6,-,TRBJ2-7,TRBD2,TGTGCCAGCAGCTTTAATAGACTAGCGGGAATCTACGAGCAGTACTTC,CASSFNRLAGIYEQYF
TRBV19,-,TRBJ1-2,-,TGTGCCAGTAAGGGCTACACCTTC,CASKGYTF
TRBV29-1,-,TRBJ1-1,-,TGCAGCGTTGAAGCAGGGGCCACTGAAGCTTTCTTT,CSVEAGATEAFF
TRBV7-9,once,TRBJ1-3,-,TGTGCCAGCAGCTTAGGAGGGTACGGAAACACCATATATTTT,CASSLGGYGNTIYF
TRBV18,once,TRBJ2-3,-,TGTGCCAGCTCAGGGGGCCCTGGGGATACGCAGTATTTT,CASSGGPGDTQYF
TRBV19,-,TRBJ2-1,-,TGTGCCAGTAGTATACCCCTCTCCGGAGAGCAGTTCTTC,CASSIPLSGEQFF
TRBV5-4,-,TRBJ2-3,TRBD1,TGTGCCAGCACCGTAGACAGGGCTCGCACAGATACGCAGTATTTT,CASTVDRARTDTQYF
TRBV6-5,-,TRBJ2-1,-,TGTGCCAGCAGTTCCACACCGATCCGCAATGAGCAGTTCTTC,CASSSTPIRNEQFF
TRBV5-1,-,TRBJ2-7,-,TGCGCCAGCAGCTTGGATAGGTCTCCCTACGAGCAGTACTTC,CASSLDRSPYEQYF
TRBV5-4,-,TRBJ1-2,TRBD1,TGTGCCAGCAGCTTGGACAGGGGACGCCTTGGCTACACCTTC,CASSLDRGRLGYTF
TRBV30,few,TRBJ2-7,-,TGTGCCTGGACAGGGTCCTACGAGCAGTACTTC,CAWTGSYEQYF
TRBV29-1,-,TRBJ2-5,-,TGCAGCGTTGCACGGGACACGGGTGAGGAGACCCAGTACTTC,CSVARDTGEETQYF
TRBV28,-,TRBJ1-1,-,TGTGCCAGCACCACAAGGGCCCGCACTGAAGCTTTCTTT,CASTTRARTEAFF
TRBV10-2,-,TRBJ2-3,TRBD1,TGCGCCAGCAGTGAGTTGACCGGGACAGCCACAGATACGCAGTATTTT,CASSELTGTATDTQYF
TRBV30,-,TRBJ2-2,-,TGTGCCTGGAGTGGCGGAAACACCGGGGAGCTGTTTTTT,CAWSGGNTGELFF
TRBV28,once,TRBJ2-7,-,TGTGCCAGCAGTTTGAATCCCTACGAGCAGTACTTC,CASSLNPYEQYF
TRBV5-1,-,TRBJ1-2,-,TGCGCCAGCAGCTTTAACCGCGGGCAAGGCTACACCTTC,CASSFNRGQGYTF
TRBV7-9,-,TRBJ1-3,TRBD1,TGTGCCAGCAGCATCGGACAGGGGCCGAACACCATATATTTT,CASSIGQGPNTIYF
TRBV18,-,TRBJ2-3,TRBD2,TGTGCCAGCTCACCACCCCTAGCGGGAGGGCCGATATCCCTGGGTACGCAGTATTTT,CASSPPLAGGPISLGTQYF
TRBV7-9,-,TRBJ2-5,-,TGTGCCAGCAGCTTAGCGCAAGAGACCCAGTACTTC,CASSLAQETQYF